This TCR beta chain was captured by sequencing in a study of memory CD4+ T cells and cytomegalovirus serostatus. In regard to this clone: Its antigen is as yet unknown.

Only in-frame clones appear in the TCRdb table, and some are missing; sequencing was by immunoSEQ multiplex PCR. Of tens of thousands of clones listed, about 75% were seen once; the top ten hold approximately 4.5%. Study-wide findings and caveats: Repertoires predicted CMV serostatus with median bootstrapped AUC of about 0.94.

The sort gate was single viable CD3+CD4+CD8-CD45RO+ cells for memory CD4+ T cells. Serostatus was set by detecting CMV pp150, pp28, p38, p52 IgG. Trimming took 0 bases from V and 2 from J, leaving 7 bases between them. The CDR3 has 14 amino acids. CDR1 is MGHRA and CDR2 is YSYEKL in the germline V gene. Sequencing input: memory CD4+ T cells from blood. This TCR came from an adult in good health and CMV-seropositive. V is TRBV4-1 and J is TRBJ2-5, with D uncertain. CDR3 amino acids: CASSQEDSQETQYF. CDR3 nucleotide sequence: TGCGCCAGCAGCCAAGAAGATAGTCAAGAGACCCAGTACTTC.